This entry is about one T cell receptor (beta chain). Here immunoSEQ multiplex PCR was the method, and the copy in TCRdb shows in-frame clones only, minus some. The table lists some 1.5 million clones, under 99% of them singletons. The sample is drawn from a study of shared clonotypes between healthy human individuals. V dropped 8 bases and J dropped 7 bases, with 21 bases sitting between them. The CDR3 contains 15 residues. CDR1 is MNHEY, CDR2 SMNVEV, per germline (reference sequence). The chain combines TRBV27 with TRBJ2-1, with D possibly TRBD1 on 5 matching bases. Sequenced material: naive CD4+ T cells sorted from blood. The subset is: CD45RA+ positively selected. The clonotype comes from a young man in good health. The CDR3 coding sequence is TGTGCCAGCTTAGGGGTTCGGGCCGGTAGGAATGAGCAGTTCTTC. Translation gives CASLGVRAGRNEQFF.